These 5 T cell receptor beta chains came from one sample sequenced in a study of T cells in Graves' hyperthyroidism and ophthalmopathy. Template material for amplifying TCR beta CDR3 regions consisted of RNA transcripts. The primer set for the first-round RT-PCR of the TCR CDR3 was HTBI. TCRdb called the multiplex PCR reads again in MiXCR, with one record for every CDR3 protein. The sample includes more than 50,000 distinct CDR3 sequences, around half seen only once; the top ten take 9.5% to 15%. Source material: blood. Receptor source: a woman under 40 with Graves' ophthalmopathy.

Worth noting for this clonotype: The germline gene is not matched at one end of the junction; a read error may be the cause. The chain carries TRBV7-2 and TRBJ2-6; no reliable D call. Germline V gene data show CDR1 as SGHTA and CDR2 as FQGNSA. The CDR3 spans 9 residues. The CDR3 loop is CASSLGVGF. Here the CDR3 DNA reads TGTGCCAGCAGCTTAGGCGTAGGGTTC. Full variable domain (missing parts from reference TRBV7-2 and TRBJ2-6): GAGVSQSPSNKVTEKGKDVELRCDPISGHTALYWYRQSLGQGLEFLIYFQGNSAPDKSGLPSDRFSAERTGGSVSTLTIQRTQQEDSAVYLCASSLGVGFGAGSRLTVL.

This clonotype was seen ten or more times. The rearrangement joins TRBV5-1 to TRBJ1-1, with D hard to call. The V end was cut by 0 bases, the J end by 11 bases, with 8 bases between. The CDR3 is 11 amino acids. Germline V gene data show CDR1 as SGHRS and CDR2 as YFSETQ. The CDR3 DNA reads TGCGCCAGCAGCTTGGATGGGAGGGCTTTCTTT. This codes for CASSLDGRAFF.

CDR3 amino acids: CASSLGLAGATYEQYF. In DNA, the CDR3 is TGCGCCAGCAGCTTAGGACTAGCGGGAGCAACCTACGAGCAGTACTTC. The chain combines TRBV5-1 with TRBJ2-7, with 13 bases identical to TRBD2. The CDR3 has 16 amino acids. Germline V gives CDR1 SGHRS, CDR2 YFSETQ. V lost 2 bases, J lost 2 bases, and 4 bases stayed unmatched.

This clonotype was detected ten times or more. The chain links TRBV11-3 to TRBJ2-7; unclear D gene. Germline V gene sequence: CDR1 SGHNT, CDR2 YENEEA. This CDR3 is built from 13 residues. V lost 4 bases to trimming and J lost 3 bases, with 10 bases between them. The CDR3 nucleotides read TGTGCCAGCAGCTACCAACCGGGCTACGAGCAGTACTTC. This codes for CASSYQPGYEQYF.

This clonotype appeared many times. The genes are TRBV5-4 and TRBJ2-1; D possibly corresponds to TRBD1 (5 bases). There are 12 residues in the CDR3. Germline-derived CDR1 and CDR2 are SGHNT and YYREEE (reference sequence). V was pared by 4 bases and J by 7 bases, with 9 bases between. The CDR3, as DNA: TGTGCCAGCAGCCTGCAGGGAAATGAGCAGTTCTTC. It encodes CASSLQGNEQFF.